Given below is one T cell receptor beta chain in context. This clonotype showed up just once. Its antigen remains undetermined. No quality values exist for individual bases; no much larger clone is one base distant. One read alone lends weak support. Full-length TCR variable regions were amplified by 5' RACE PCR using constant-region reverse primers, and then by semi-nested PCR using Nested Universal Primer A. Using the ReliaPrep RNA Cell Miniprep System, total RNA was extracted, and the SMARTer RACE 5'/3' Kit was then used to reverse transcribe the RNA into 5'RACE-ready cDNA. Multiplex adaptors were used to barcode the full-length TCR alpha and beta libraries, which were then sequenced on an Illumina MiSeq. The authors' pipeline ran thus. For each of nine subset-tissue groups, sequencing data from the five patients were pooled, and the groups were then compared using unsupervised clustering of TCR gene usage. The Morisita-Horn index was used to calculate repertoire similarity, with shared sequences weighted according to their contribution to each repertoire. TCRdb reprocessed the public reads (quality trimming at Q25 with fastp, clone calling with MiXCR) and kept in-frame beta chains. Rows matching on CDR3 protein sequence are summarized as one entry with the most common DNA and genes. V and J calls and clone size were set by TCRdb, not the authors. This sample lists roughly 50,000 distinct CDR3 sequences; 17% were detected once. The ten largest clonotypes hold under 3% of the sample.

This record comes from a study (dated by TCRdb to the mid-2010s). With regard to the full study: Whether tumor-infiltrating Tregs in breast cancer are recruited from blood Tregs or converted in situ from other CD4+ T cell subsets was tested. On the study overall, not on this receptor specifically: The greatest overlap of tumor-infiltrating Treg TCR alpha and beta sequences was with tumor naive CD4+ T cells, followed next by blood naive CD4+ T cells. The TCR gene usage of tumor memory CD4+ T cells clustered together with blood and lymph node memory CD4+ cells and with lymph node naive CD4+ cells. Rather than covering whole repertoires, validation in the larger cohort was restricted to a single TCR beta V-J rearrangement.

The Miltenyi Naive CD4+ T Cell Isolation kit was used to purify naive CD4+ T cells, and CD25 microbeads were used to remove Tregs. Tregs, naive and memory CD4+ T cells from tumor, blood and ipsilateral draining lymph nodes of five breast cancer patients underwent full-length TCR alpha and beta sequencing. Ficoll density gradient centrifugation was used to isolate mononuclear cells from either lymph nodes or less than 55 ml of peripheral blood. FACS confirmed that the sorted cell populations were more than 90% pure. V loses 2 bases of germline sequence and J loses 13 bases, and the interval between the two ends is 19 bases. There are 13 amino acids in the CDR3, from cysteine to phenylalanine inclusive. Of the read, only the CDR3 DNA is kept; its 39 bases are in frame from base 1. CDR1 and CDR2 are read off the germline V gene as SGHRS and YFSETQ.

The specimen sequenced was naive CD4+ T cells sorted from blood. In the paper's terms, the cell subset or site label means: naive CD4+ T cells, CD4+CD45RA+CD25-. The chain employs TRBV5-1 and TRBJ2-7; the best D guess is TRBD2, with 6 bases matching. This clonotype was sampled from a female donor with breast cancer. The nucleotides are TGCGCCAGCAGCTTTTCTGGCCGGAGGGTTCCCTACTTC. The resulting protein is CASSFSGRRVPYF.